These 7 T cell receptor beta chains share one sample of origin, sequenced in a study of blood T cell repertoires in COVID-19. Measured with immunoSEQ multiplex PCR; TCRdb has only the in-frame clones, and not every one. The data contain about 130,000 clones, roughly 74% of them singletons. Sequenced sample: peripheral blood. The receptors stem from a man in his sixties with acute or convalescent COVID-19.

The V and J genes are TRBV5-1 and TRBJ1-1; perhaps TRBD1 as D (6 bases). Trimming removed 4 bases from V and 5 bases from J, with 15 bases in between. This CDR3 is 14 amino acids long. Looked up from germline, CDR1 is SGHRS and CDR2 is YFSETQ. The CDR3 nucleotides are TGCGCCAGCAGCCTTCCAGGGGTCGGGACTGAAGCTTTCTTT. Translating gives CASSLPGVGTEAFF.

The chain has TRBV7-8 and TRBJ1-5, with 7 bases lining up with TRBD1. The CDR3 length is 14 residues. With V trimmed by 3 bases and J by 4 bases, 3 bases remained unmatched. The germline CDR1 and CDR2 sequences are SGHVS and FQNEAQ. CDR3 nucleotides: TGTGCCAGCAGCTTCGGGACAGCTAATCAGCCCCAGCATTTT. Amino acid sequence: CASSFGTANQPQHF.

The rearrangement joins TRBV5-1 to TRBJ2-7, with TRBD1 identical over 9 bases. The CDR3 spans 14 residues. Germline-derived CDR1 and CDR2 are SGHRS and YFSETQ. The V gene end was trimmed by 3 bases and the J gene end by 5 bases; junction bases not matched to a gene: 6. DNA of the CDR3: TGCGCCAGCAGCTCGGGACAGGGTTTCCACGAGCAGTACTTC. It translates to CASSSGQGFHEQYF.

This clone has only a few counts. This chain's CDR3 is CASSQLTGQSGYTF. CDR3 coding DNA: TGCGCCAGCAGCCAGTTAACAGGGCAATCTGGCTACACCTTC. The chain recombines TRBV4-1 with TRBJ1-2; perhaps TRBD1 as D (6 bases). The germline V and J ends were trimmed by 3 bases and 7 bases, with 15 bases remaining between them. Germline V gene sequence: CDR1 MGHRA, CDR2 YSYEKL. The CDR3 has 14 amino acids.

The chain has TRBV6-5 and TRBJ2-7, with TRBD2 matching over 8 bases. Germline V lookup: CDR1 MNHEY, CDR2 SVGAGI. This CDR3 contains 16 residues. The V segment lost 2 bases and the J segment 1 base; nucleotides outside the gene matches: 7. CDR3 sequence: CASSYRTTSASYEQYF. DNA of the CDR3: TGTGCCAGCAGTTACCGAACGACTAGCGCTTCCTACGAGCAGTACTTC.

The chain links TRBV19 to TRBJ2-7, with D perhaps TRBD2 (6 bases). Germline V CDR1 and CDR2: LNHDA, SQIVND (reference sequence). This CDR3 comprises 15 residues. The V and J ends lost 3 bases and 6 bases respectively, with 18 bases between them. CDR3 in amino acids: CASSISSASQREQYF. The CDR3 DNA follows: TGTGCCAGTAGTATCTCTAGCGCCAGTCAGCGCGAGCAGTACTTC.

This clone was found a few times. Here the CDR3 reads CASILGGLNTEAFF. The DNA of the CDR3 is TGTGCCAGCATCCTAGGGGGACTGAACACTGAAGCTTTCTTT. The chain joins TRBV6-5 to TRBJ1-1; tentatively, D is TRBD1 (6 bases). This CDR3 is built from 14 residues. Germline CDR1 MNHEY, CDR2 SVGAGI. Deletions cut 7 bases from V and 0 bases from J, with 12 bases between.